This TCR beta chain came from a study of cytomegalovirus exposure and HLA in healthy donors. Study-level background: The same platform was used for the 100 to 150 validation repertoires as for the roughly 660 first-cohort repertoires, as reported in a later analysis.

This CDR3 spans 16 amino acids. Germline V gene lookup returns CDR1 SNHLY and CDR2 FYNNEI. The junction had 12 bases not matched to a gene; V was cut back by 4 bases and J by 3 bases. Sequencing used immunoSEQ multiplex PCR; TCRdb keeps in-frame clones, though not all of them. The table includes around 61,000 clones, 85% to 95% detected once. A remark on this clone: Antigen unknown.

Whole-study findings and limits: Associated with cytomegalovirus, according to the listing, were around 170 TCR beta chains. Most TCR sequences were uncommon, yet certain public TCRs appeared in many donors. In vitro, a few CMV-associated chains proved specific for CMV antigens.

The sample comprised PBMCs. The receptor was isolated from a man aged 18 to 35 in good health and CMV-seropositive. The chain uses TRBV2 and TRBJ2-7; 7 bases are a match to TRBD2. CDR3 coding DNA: TGTGCCAGCAGTGCTTTGGGCGCGGGAGAAGGCTACGAGCAGTACTTC. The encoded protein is CASSALGAGEGYEQYF.